This T cell receptor (beta chain) is from a study of blood T cells in healthy people across ages (dated by TCRdb to between 2015 and 2017). For the wider study: In model experiments, roughly one uniquely barcoded TCR beta cDNA molecule per two T cells was captured by template switching. To avoid experimental bias, donors of different ages were randomly spread across the sequencing lanes. For two donors (one aged 18 to 30 and one aged 80 or older), the study analyzed two additional independent replicas of 1 million unique cDNA reads from the same blood draw. The study measured age-related changes in TCR beta repertoire diversity using deep sequencing normalized with unique cDNA molecular identifiers. The donors were split into four age groups: young (average around 17 years), middle-aged (over 35), aged (more than 55) and long-lived (approximately 89).

The donors were 40 or so Caucasian individuals from Russia, aged about 6 to 95 years, who were systemically healthy. Around 10 milliliters of peripheral blood were collected from each donor into EDTA-treated Vacutainer tubes. Ficoll-Paque density-gradient centrifugation was used to isolate PBMCs, with at least 7 million obtained per sample. Total RNA, at least 6 micrograms per sample, was extracted from PBMCs with Trizol reagent. For every donor, an aliquot of PBMCs went through flow cytometry to measure the percentages of naive CD45RAhigh/CD27high T cells. The library was produced with 5' RACE. The run used an Illumina HiSeq 2500. A second PCR of about 6 to 12 cycles was run with a J-beta primer mix and a sample-barcoded 5' primer. A template-switch 5' adaptor carrying 12 random nucleotides introduced a unique molecular identifier onto each TCR beta cDNA molecule. Each sample yielded at least 2.5 million CDR3-containing paired-end reads. The Mint cDNA synthesis kit, primed by a TRBC-specific oligonucleotide, was used to synthesize first-strand cDNA from all RNA. Following uracil-DNA glycosylase treatment, all cDNA underwent a first 18-cycle PCR with the universal primers M1SS and BC2_uni_R. As for the original processing: For normalization, 1 million high-quality reads, each with a distinct molecular identifier, were randomly selected from each sample. Reads with shared molecular identifiers were discarded instead of being binned into consensus sequences. MiTCR, with a Q25 quality threshold and the strictest error-elimination algorithm, was used for CDR3 identification, clonotype clustering and error correction. A nonparametric unseen species model with Euler transformation was used to estimate lower-bound total TCR beta diversity. TCRdb trimmed the raw reads at Q25, called clones with MiXCR and kept productive beta chains. Each record represents a unique CDR3 protein, reported with the most common genes and DNA among its rows. The V and J calls and clone size come from TCRdb's table, not from the authors' own analysis. The sample table contains hundreds of thousands of distinct CDR3 sequences; only one count was recorded for about 53% of them. The ten largest clones represent about 38% of the sample.

The paper as a whole reports these results and caveats: Donor CMV infection status was unknown, potentially confounding age-related changes in expanded clonotypes. Total diversity estimates from one million sequenced T cells were considered lower bounds and underestimates. Because profiling used bulk unsorted PBMCs, naive and antigen-experienced compartments could not be compared conclusively. Compared with the aged group, the long-lived group had more naive CD4+ T cells, fewer expanded clones and increased TCR diversity, suggesting age selection. Observed TCR beta diversity correlated strongly with the percentage of naive T cells measured by flow cytometry. As age increased, observed TCR beta diversity per million T cells dropped in a roughly linear way, and a significant reduction was already evident by age around 41.

Here V drops 5 bases and J drops 2 bases, and the junction holds 5 bases not matched to any gene. CDR1 and CDR2 are read off the germline V gene (reference sequence) as MNHEY and SMNVEV. The CDR3 numbers 15 residues from cysteine through phenylalanine. Only the CDR3 DNA stays, 45 bases, in frame from base 1. There are a few counts of this clonotype. Its antigen is currently not known. It has no much larger one-base neighbor in the sample; base qualities were not kept. The source of this sequence is a man of 80 years or more in good health. In this chain, TRBV27 is recombined with TRBJ1-2, with 10 middle bases fitting TRBD1. The sample taken for sequencing was blood. CDR3 reads: CASSNRDRGNYGYTF. The DNA sequence reads TGTGCCAGCAGTAACCGGGACAGGGGCAACTATGGCTACACCTTC.